This passage covers 27 T cell receptor beta chains from one sample sequenced in a study of blood T cell repertoires in COVID-19. The assay was immunoSEQ multiplex PCR, and TCRdb's table has in-frame clones only and misses some. The top ten clones hold more than 5.5% of a sample with more than 140,000 clones, around 80% of them seen once. Sequencing was performed on peripheral blood. Receptors originate from a woman aged 45-60 years in a cohort sampled during active or convalescent COVID-19.

The CDR3 sequence: CASSIRDSRYNEQFF. The CDR3 DNA sequence: TGTGCCAGTAGTATCCGGGACAGCCGATACAATGAGCAGTTCTTC. The chain uses TRBV19 and TRBJ2-1, with 7 nucleotides matching TRBD1. The CDR3 runs to 15 residues. The J segment lost 4 bases and the V segment lost 3 bases, leaving 6 bases of the junction unmatched. Germline V CDR1 and CDR2: LNHDA, SQIVND (reference sequence). The entire variable domain, with the rest obtained from reference TRBV19 and TRBJ2-1, is as follows: DGGITQSPKYLFRKEGQNVTLSCEQNLNHDAMYWYRQDPGQGLRLIYYSQIVNDFQKGDIAEGYSVSREKKESFPLTVTSAQKNPTAFYLCASSIRDSRYNEQFFGPGTRLTVL.

This chain connects TRBV5-5 to TRBJ2-2; TRBD1 matches 9 bases. Germline V gene lookup returns CDR1 SGHKS and CDR2 YYEKEE (reference sequence). The CDR3 sequence is 16 residues long. J was trimmed by 2 bases and V by 3 bases; bases with no gene match: 5. The CDR3 DNA reads as TGTGCCAGCAGCTGGGGGACAGGGCGAAACACCGGGGAGCTGTTTTTT. This sequence encodes CASSWGTGRNTGELFF.

The chain uses TRBV7-6 and TRBJ2-1; 12 bases match TRBD2. The V gene end was trimmed by 5 bases and the J gene end by 6 bases; junction bases not matched to a gene: 5. The CDR3 consists of 15 residues. Germline loops: CDR1 SGHVS, CDR2 FNYEAQ. The CDR3 is CASSPRTSGVNEQFF. Written as DNA, the CDR3 is TGTGCCAGCAGCCCCAGGACTAGCGGGGTCAATGAGCAGTTCTTC.

V is TRBV11-2 and J is TRBJ2-7; 14 bases line up with TRBD2. Trimming took 5 bases from V and 4 from J; bases not matched to a gene: 10. The length of the CDR3 is 17 residues. Looked up from germline, CDR1 is SGHAT and CDR2 is FQNNGV. This CDR3 reads CASSPGLAGGLLYEQYF. The CDR3, as DNA: TGTGCCAGCAGCCCAGGACTAGCGGGGGGTCTACTTTACGAGCAGTACTTC.

This clone occurred a few times. Here the CDR3 DNA reads TGTGCCAGCAGTTTATATCCAGGGGATGCCTATGGCTACACCTTC. Its protein is CASSLYPGDAYGYTF. The V gene is TRBV27, the J gene TRBJ1-2; weak D call: TRBD1 (6 bases). Per the germline V gene, CDR1 is MNHEY and CDR2 is SMNVEV (reference sequence). The CDR3 is 15 residues long. Trimming removed 1 base at V and 4 bases at J, with 13 bases between.

The J gene is TRBJ2-2, the V gene TRBV10-3; tentative D call: TRBD1 (6 bases). Germline V gene data show CDR1 as ENHRY and CDR2 as SYGVKD. V was trimmed by 4 bases and J by 5 bases, leaving 20 bases between them. This CDR3 has 17 amino acids. CDR3 DNA: TGTGCCATCAGTGGGAAACAGGGAGTCTCGAGGACCGGGGAGCTGTTTTTT. Its translation is CAISGKQGVSRTGELFF.

This clone has just a few counts. The rearrangement joins TRBV27 to TRBJ1-5, with D unresolved. The V gene's germline CDR1 is MNHEY and CDR2 SMNVEV (reference sequence). The CDR3 has 14 residues. V was shortened by 1 base and J by 0 bases, with 4 bases between the two germline ends. The CDR3 DNA is TGTGCCAGCAGTTTATACTATAGCAATCAGCCCCAGCATTTT. Translating it yields CASSLYYSNQPQHF.

This clone was counted a few times. The V call is TRBV27, the J call TRBJ1-5; 9 bases agree with TRBD1. CDR3 length: 16 amino acids. CDR1 is MNHEY, CDR2 SMNVEV, per germline (reference sequence). Unmatched junction bases numbered 11, after V lost 5 bases and J lost 6 bases. The CDR3 region is CASSPKGDREGQPQHF. The CDR3, as DNA: TGTGCCAGCAGTCCTAAGGGGGACAGGGAGGGTCAGCCCCAGCATTTT.

This clone was found once. The CDR3: CAWSVPGGVNTIYF. The CDR3 DNA reads TGTGCCTGGAGTGTACCGGGGGGTGTAAACACCATATATTTT. The rearrangement links TRBV30 to TRBJ1-3; TRBD1 might be the D (5 bases). The CDR3 spans 14 residues. Trimming took off 0 bases at V and 6 bases at J, with 12 bases between the two ends. The germline V gene has CDR1 GTSNPN and CDR2 SVGIG (reference sequence).

This clone was picked up one time. Mismatch with germline at one junction end may stem from a read error. The chain joins TRBV24-1 to TRBJ1-5; maybe TRBD1 (6 bases). The CDR3 runs to 16 residues. Germline V gene lookup returns CDR1 KGHDR and CDR2 SFDVKD. The DNA of the CDR3 is TGTGCCATCAGTGGAGGCGGGGGCCCCGGCAATCAGCCCCAGCATTTT. The encoded protein is CAISGGGGPGNQPQHF.

This clone was observed once. This same CDR3 is encoded by further DNA sequences in the sample. The CDR3 region has the DNA TGTGCCAGCTCACCGACAGTCAACTATGGCTACACCTTC. Protein sequence: CASSPTVNYGYTF. The V call is TRBV18, the J call TRBJ1-2; D perhaps matches TRBD1 (5 bases). Trimming took off 3 bases at V and 2 bases at J, with 7 bases between the two ends. Germline CDR1 is KGHSH and CDR2 is LQKENI. The CDR3 loop spans 13 amino acids.

The CDR3 nucleotides read TGTGCCTGGGATAGGGGGGAGGGGGAGCAGTACTTC. This sequence encodes CAWDRGEGEQYF. V usage is TRBV30 and J usage is TRBJ2-7; tentative D call: TRBD2 (7 bases). The V end was cut by 5 bases, the J end by 7 bases, with 15 bases between. The germline V gene has CDR1 GTSNPN and CDR2 SVGIG (reference sequence). The CDR3 contains 12 residues.

The chain joins TRBV6-7 to TRBJ2-5; 9 bases agree with TRBD1. TRBV6-7 is annotated as an ORF whose role is uncertain. The CDR3 is 14 amino acids. The V and J ends lost 6 bases and 5 bases, in that order; junction bases with no gene match: 7. The CDR3 region is CASRKNRGRETQYF. The CDR3, as DNA: TGTGCCAGCAGAAAAAACAGGGGGCGGGAGACCCAGTACTTC.

This sequence joins TRBV30 and TRBJ2-1, with 7 bases fitting TRBD1. Per the germline V gene, CDR1 is GTSNPN and CDR2 is SVGIG (reference sequence). There are 13 residues in the CDR3. The ends lost 5 bases at V and 4 bases at J; junction bases unmatched: 5. The CDR3, as DNA: TGTGCCTGGGAGGGACAGCGATACAATGAGCAGTTCTTC. It yields the protein CAWEGQRYNEQFF.

This sequence joins TRBV5-5 and TRBJ2-2; the D is unclear. The CDR3 consists of 12 residues. The germline gives CDR1 SGHKS, CDR2 YYEKEE (reference sequence). Trimming removed 4 bases at V and 10 bases at J, with 11 bases between. The CDR3 sequence is CASSTRNMELFF. The CDR3 DNA reads as TGTGCCAGCAGCACCCGTAACATGGAGCTGTTTTTT.

The chain carries TRBV4-1 and TRBJ1-5, with 7 bases that match TRBD1. The CDR3 runs 15 residues. The germline CDR1 and CDR2 sequences are MGHRA and YSYEKL. The V segment lost 1 base and the J segment 6 bases; nucleotides outside the gene matches: 6. CDR3 sequence: CASSQAGQLGQPQHF. The DNA of the CDR3 is TGCGCCAGCAGCCAAGCGGGACAGTTGGGTCAGCCCCAGCATTTT.

The chain combines TRBV29-1 with TRBJ1-1; weak D call: TRBD1 (5 bases). The V gene's germline CDR1 is SQVTM and CDR2 ANQGSEA. Trimming stripped 6 bases from V and 0 bases from J, with 11 bases between. This CDR3 region has 13 residues. The CDR3 region is CSVRQHMNTEAFF. The DNA for the CDR3 is TGCAGCGTACGACAGCACATGAACACTGAAGCTTTCTTT.

V is TRBV7-3 and J is TRBJ2-5; 8 nucleotides align to TRBD2. CDR1 and CDR2 from the germline V gene are SGHTA and FQGTGA. This CDR3 has 16 amino acids. V trimming: 2 bases; J trimming: 2 bases; junction bases outside the gene matches: 7. The CDR3 nucleotides are TGTGCCAGCAGCTTAGGCGAGCGGGGGCCGCAAGAGACCCAGTACTTC. It specifies CASSLGERGPQETQYF. The variable domain in full, with the rest retrieved from reference TRBV7-3 and TRBJ2-5, is GAGVSQTPSNKVTEKGKYVELRCDPISGHTALYWYRQSLGQGPEFLIYFQGTGAADDSGLPNDRFFAVRPEGSVSTLKIQRTERGDSAVYLCASSLGERGPQETQYFGPGTRLLVL.

The chain combines TRBV10-3 with TRBJ1-5; D uncertain. Germline CDR1 ENHRY, CDR2 SYGVKD. Trimming pared 0 bases from V and 0 bases from J, leaving 6 bases between. The CDR3 is 15 residues long. This CDR3 reads CAISESPLSNQPQHF. The CDR3 nucleotides are TGTGCCATCAGTGAGTCTCCACTTAGCAATCAGCCCCAGCATTTT.

This clone has only a few counts. The chain links TRBV3-1 (or the pseudogene TRBV3-2) to TRBJ1-3; 7 nucleotides line up with TRBD1. Germline V gene lookup returns CDR1 LGHDT and CDR2 YNNKEL (reference sequence). J lost 0 bases, V lost 4 bases, and 9 bases had no gene match. The length of the CDR3 is 17 residues. CDR3 DNA sequence: TGTGCCAGCAGCCGGACAGGCCGAACGAGCTCTGGAAACACCATATATTTT. Its translation is CASSRTGRTSSGNTIYF.

This sequence joins TRBV24-1 and TRBJ1-5; 7 bases line up with TRBD1. V lost 3 bases to trimming and J lost 6 bases; unmatched junction nucleotides: 7. This CDR3 has 15 residues. Germline CDR1 and CDR2: KGHDR and SFDVKD. The CDR3 DNA is TGTGCCACCAGTGATGCAGGGGGTAGAGGTCAGCCCCAGCATTTT. Translating gives CATSDAGGRGQPQHF.

In this sample, this clone turned up once. The chain couples TRBV6-6 to TRBJ2-7, with TRBD1 matching over 10 bases. The germline CDR1 and CDR2 sequences are MNHNY and SVGAGI (reference sequence). This CDR3 has 13 residues. V gave up 5 bases and J gave up 5 bases; unmatched junction bases: 3. The CDR3 loop is CASSTGQGDEQYF. CDR3 nucleotide sequence: TGTGCCAGCAGTACCGGACAGGGGGACGAGCAGTACTTC.

This chain links TRBV7-9 with TRBJ1-1; D is unresolved. Germline lookup yields CDR1 SEHNR and CDR2 FQNEAQ (reference sequence). Trimming removed 0 bases from V and 11 bases from J, with 13 bases in between. The CDR3 runs 13 residues. The CDR3 reads CASSLAGTTGAFF. CDR3 sequence (DNA): TGTGCCAGCAGCTTAGCAGGCACCACCGGGGCTTTCTTT.

The V gene is TRBV5-1, the J gene TRBJ2-5, with 8 bases lining up with TRBD2. CDR1 and CDR2 from the germline V gene are SGHRS and YFSETQ. The junction had 6 bases not matched to a gene; V was cut back by 0 bases and J by 5 bases. The CDR3 length is 15 residues. This CDR3 is CASSLAATSAETQYF. DNA of the CDR3: TGCGCCAGCAGCTTGGCGGCGACTAGCGCGGAGACCCAGTACTTC.

This chain uses TRBV24-1 with TRBJ2-3, with a tentative D call TRBD1 (6 bases). Germline-derived CDR1 and CDR2 are KGHDR and SFDVKD. Trimming took off 1 base at V and 5 bases at J, with 9 bases between the two ends. The CDR3 totals 14 residues. In DNA, the CDR3 is TGTGCCACCAGTGATTTCCACAGGGAAGATACGCAGTATTTT. Amino acid sequence: CATSDFHREDTQYF.

DNA of the CDR3: TGTGCCAGCAGCTTAGAGTCCGGGGGCTCTGGGGCCAACGTCCTGACTTTC. It specifies CASSLESGGSGANVLTF. This sequence joins TRBV7-2 and TRBJ2-6; perhaps TRBD2 as D (6 bases). V was cut by 1 base and J by 0 bases, with 10 bases left in between. The CDR3 runs to 17 residues. Germline V gene lookup returns CDR1 SGHTA and CDR2 FQGNSA.

This chain connects TRBV4-1 to TRBJ1-4; D remains ambiguous. The CDR3 covers 16 residues. V lost 1 base and J 2 bases, leaving 11 bases between the germline ends. The germline CDR1 and CDR2 sequences are MGHRA and YSYEKL. CDR3 loop: CASSQGWESTNEKLFF. The CDR3 DNA reads as TGCGCCAGCAGCCAAGGGTGGGAGTCCACTAATGAAAAACTGTTTTTT.